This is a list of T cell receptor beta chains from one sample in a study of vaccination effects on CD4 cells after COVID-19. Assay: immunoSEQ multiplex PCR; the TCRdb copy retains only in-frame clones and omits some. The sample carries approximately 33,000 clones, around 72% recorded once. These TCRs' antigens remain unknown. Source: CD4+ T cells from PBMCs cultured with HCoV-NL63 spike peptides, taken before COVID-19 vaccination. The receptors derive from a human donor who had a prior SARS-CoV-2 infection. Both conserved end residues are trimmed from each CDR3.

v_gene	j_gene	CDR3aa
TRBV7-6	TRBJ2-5	ASSSSGRLGATQY
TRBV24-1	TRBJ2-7	ATSDSPGTSGAYEQY
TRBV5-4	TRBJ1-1	ASTLVPGGMNTEAF
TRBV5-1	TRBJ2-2	ASSFPGTGELF
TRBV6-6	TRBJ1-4	ASRLGGSNEKLF
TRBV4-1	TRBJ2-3	ASSQDLAGGLSSTDTQY
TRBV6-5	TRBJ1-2	ASKPTGSYGYT
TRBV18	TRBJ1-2	ASSPWTGDYGYT
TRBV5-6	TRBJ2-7	ASSFTDSYEQY
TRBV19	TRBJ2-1	ASRNEQF
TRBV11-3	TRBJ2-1	ASSSRDRGDNEQF
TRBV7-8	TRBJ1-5	ASSQDRDQPQH
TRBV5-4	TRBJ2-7	ASSSHTLETPYEQY
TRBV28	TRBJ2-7	ASSLSGTGEQY
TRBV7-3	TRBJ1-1	ASSSRSGQGSVF
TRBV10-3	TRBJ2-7	AISERRDGSYEQY
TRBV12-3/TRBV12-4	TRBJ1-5	ASSLMGPQH
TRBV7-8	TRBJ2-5	ASSHLQREGPETQY
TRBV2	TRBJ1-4	ASSVTGATNEKLF
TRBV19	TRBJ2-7	ASSMQGQQY
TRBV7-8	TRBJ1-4	ASSLAPPEATNEKLF
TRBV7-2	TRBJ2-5	ASSPGTRGQETQY
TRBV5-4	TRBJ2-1	ASSLGRDFDNEQF
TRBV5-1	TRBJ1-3	ASSLSYRSPGNTIY
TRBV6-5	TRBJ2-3	ASSTIAGGPDTQY
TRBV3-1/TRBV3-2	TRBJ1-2	ASSQVRGGGYT
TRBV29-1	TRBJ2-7	SVEDPGGYEQY
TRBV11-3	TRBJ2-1	ASSPRQGAYDEQF
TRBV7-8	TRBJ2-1	ASSPWAVPDNEQF
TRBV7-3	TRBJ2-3	ASSLTLVGNTQY
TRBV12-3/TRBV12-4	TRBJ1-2	ASSPGGGYT
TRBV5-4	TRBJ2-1	ASSRSNEQF
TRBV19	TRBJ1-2	ASSYNNYGYT
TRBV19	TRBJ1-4	ASSMRQPNEKLF
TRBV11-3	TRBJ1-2	AKRRGENYGYT
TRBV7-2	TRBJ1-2	ASSLTPQVPDGYT
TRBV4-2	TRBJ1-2	ASSLEGVSYGYT
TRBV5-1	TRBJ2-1	ASSLVRASSYNEQF
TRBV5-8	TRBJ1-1	ASSPRDPNTEAF
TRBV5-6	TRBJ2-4	ASSLKTGLAKNIQY
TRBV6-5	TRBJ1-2	ASRPSGQGGGYT
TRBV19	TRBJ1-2	ASSTSRGIYGYT
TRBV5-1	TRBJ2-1	ASSSDRGPQF
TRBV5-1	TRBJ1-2	ASSLPGGAGYGYT
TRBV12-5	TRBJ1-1	ASGFTPH